These T cell receptor beta chains were read from a single sample in a study of blood T cell repertoires in COVID-19. The repertoire was sequenced with immunoSEQ multiplex PCR; TCRdb's copy has only in-frame clones and lacks some. The data show some 38,000 clones, around 90% seen once. The sample comprised peripheral blood. These TCRs come from a man aged 55 to 70 with active or convalescent COVID-19. The CDR3 runs from the conserved cysteine through the conserved F or W. A D gene is named only where the DNA matches it firmly. Size is omitted from some rows. Given values are once, few, many or a class for expanded clones.

j_call,clone_size,v_call,d_call,cdr3_nt,cdr3_aa
TRBJ2-5,once,TRBV20-1,.,TGCAGTGCTATGGAGGTCGGGACCCAGTACTTC,CSAMEVGTQYF
TRBJ2-3,.,TRBV13,TRBD2,TGTGCCAGCAGGATGACGACTAGCGGGAATTTAGATACGCAGTATTTT,CASRMTTSGNLDTQYF
TRBJ2-2,.,TRBV7-9,TRBD1,TGTGCCAGCAGCTCCGACAGGGTATACACCGGGGAGCTGTTTTTT,CASSSDRVYTGELFF
TRBJ1-1,.,TRBV18,.,TGTGCCAGCTCACGCACAGGGATGGGTATCACTGAAGCTTTCTTT,CASSRTGMGITEAFF
TRBJ1-3,once,TRBV25-1,.,TGTGCCAGCAGTGTTGGAGTGACTGGAAACACCATATATTTT,CASSVGVTGNTIYF
TRBJ2-1,.,TRBV7-8,TRBD2,TGTGCCAGCAGCTTAGCGATGCAGGCTAGCGGGCCGCGGGAGCAGTTCTTC,CASSLAMQASGPREQFF
TRBJ2-3,.,TRBV10-2,.,TGCGCCAGCCGCGACAGGCGAGCAGTGGATACGCAGTATTTT,CASRDRRAVDTQYF
TRBJ2-1,.,TRBV6-1,.,TGTGCCAGCAGGGACTTGCCAGTACTCAATGAGCAGTTCTTC,CASRDLPVLNEQFF
TRBJ2-6,.,TRBV28,.,TGTGCCAGCAGACAGACCTGGACTATTTCTGGGGCCAACGTCCTGACTTTC,CASRQTWTISGANVLTF
TRBJ2-7,.,TRBV7-9,TRBD1,TGTGCCAGCAGCCCGGGACAGGTGCTGTACGAGCAGTACTTC,CASSPGQVLYEQYF
TRBJ2-2,.,TRBV15,.,TGTGCCACCAGCAGAGATCAGGGCAACACCGGGGAGCTGTTTTTT,CATSRDQGNTGELFF
TRBJ1-4,.,TRBV19,TRBD1,TGTGCCAGTAATGACAGGGGGAGTATGGGTGAAAAACTGTTTTTT,CASNDRGSMGEKLFF
TRBJ1-2,.,TRBV12-3/TRBV12-4,.,TGTGCCAGCAGTTTTGGGGGCGGTGGCTACACCTTC,CASSFGGGGYTF
TRBJ2-2,once,TRBV9,.,TGTGCCAGCTACAGGGACAACACCGGGGAGCTGTTTTTT,CASYRDNTGELFF
TRBJ2-7,.,TRBV25-1,TRBD1,TGTGCCAGCAGTGCGGACAGGGGACACGAGCAGTACTTC,CASSADRGHEQYF
TRBJ1-1,.,TRBV19,.,TGTGCCAGTATGTTGGCAGTCCCAGGAATGAACACTGAAGCTTTCTTT,CASMLAVPGMNTEAFF
TRBJ2-7,.,TRBV5-5,.,TGTGCCAGCAGCCCCCCCCACAGGCCCCCAGACTACGAGCAGTACTTC,CASSPPHRPPDYEQYF
TRBJ1-3,once,TRBV7-2,.,TGTGCCAGCAGCTCTGACAGGAGCTCTGGAAACACCATATATTTT,CASSSDRSSGNTIYF
TRBJ1-5,.,TRBV5-8,.,TGTGCCAGCATCCCTTATGGACAATTTAATCAGCCCCAGCATTTT,CASIPYGQFNQPQHF
TRBJ2-7,.,TRBV10-3,.,TGTGCCATCAGCGAAAACCTAGGACTGAGCGTCGGCGAGCAGTACTTC,CAISENLGLSVGEQYF
TRBJ1-4,.,TRBV19,.,TGTGCCAGTAGTATGCGGAGCAGAGTCAGCGAAAAACTGTTTTTT,CASSMRSRVSEKLFF
TRBJ2-5,.,TRBV29-1,.,TGCAGCGTTGGAACTAGGCCGGGGGAGACCCAGTACTTC,CSVGTRPGETQYF
TRBJ2-1,.,TRBV10-2,TRBD1,TGCGCCAGCAGTCCGGGACAGGGGGCGCATAATGAGCAGTTCTTC,CASSPGQGAHNEQFF
TRBJ2-7,few,TRBV5-1,.,TGCGCCAGCAGCGTTCCGACGGGTTCCTACGAGCAGTACTTC,CASSVPTGSYEQYF
TRBJ1-2,.,TRBV5-1,.,TGCGCCAGCAGCTTGGAGAGAGGGGGCTACACCTTC,CASSLERGGYTF
TRBJ1-4,once,TRBV5-4,TRBD1,TGTGCCAGCAGCAGCCGGGACAGGGGTGAAAAACTGTTTTTT,CASSSRDRGEKLFF
TRBJ2-3,.,TRBV11-2,TRBD2,TGTGCCAGCAGCTTAGTGCAGCGGGGGGCCTTTCCTGAGGATACGCAGTATTTT,CASSLVQRGAFPEDTQYF
TRBJ2-2,.,TRBV3-1/TRBV3-2,.,TGTGCCAGCAGTCGTACCGGGACCGGGGAGCTGTTTTTT,CASSRTGTGELFF
TRBJ1-5,.,TRBV4-1,.,TGCGCCAGCAGCCAAGACGTTTTCACCCTAAATCAGCCCCAGCATTTT,CASSQDVFTLNQPQHF
TRBJ2-4,.,TRBV28,TRBD1,TGTGCCAGCAGTTTAGCGGACAGGGAAAACATTCAGTACTTC,CASSLADRENIQYF
TRBJ1-1,.,TRBV6-5,.,TGTGCCAGTGAGGCGGGGGTTGCCACTGAAGCTTTCTTT,CASEAGVATEAFF
TRBJ2-7,.,TRBV18,TRBD1,TGTGCCAGCTCACCACCGAGGGGGCGGACCTACGAGCAGTACTTC,CASSPPRGRTYEQYF
TRBJ2-2,.,TRBV10-3,.,TGTGCCATCAGTGAGAGACAGACCGGGGAGCTGTTTTTT,CAISERQTGELFF